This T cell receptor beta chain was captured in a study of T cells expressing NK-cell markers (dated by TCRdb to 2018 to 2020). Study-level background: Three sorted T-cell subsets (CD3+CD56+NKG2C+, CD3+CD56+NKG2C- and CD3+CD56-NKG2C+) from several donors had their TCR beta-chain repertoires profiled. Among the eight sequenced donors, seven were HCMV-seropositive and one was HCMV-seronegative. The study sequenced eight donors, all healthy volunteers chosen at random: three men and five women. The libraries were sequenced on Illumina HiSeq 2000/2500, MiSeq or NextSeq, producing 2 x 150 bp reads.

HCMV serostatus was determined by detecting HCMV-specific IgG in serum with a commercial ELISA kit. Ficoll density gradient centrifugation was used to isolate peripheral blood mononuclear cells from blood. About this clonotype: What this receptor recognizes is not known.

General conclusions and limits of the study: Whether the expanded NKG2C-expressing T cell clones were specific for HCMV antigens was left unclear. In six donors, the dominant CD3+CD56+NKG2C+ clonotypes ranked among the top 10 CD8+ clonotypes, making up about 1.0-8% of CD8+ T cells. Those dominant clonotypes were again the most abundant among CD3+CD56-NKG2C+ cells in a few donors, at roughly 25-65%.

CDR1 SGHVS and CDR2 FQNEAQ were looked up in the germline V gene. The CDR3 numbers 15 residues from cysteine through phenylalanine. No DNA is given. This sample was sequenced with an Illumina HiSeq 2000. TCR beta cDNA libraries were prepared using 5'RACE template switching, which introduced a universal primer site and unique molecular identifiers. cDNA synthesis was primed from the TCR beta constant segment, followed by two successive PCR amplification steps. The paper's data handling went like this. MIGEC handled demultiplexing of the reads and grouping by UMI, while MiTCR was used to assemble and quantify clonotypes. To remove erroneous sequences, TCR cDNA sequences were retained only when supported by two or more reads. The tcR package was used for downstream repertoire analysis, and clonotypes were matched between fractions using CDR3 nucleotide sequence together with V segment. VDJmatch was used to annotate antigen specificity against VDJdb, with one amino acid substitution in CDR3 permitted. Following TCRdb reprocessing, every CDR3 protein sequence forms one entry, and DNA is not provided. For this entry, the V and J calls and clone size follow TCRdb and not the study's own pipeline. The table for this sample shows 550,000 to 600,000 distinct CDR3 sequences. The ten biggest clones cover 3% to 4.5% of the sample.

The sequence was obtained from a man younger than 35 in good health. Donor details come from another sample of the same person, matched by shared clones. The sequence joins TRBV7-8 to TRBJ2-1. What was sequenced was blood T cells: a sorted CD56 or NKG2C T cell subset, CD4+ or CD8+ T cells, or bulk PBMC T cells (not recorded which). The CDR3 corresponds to CASSSTRRAVNEQFF.